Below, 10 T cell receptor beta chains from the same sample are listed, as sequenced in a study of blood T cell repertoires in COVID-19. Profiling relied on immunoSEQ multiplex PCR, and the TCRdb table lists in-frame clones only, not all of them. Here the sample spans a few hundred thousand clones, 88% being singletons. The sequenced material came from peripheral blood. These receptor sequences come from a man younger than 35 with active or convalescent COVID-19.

The CDR3 DNA sequence: TGTGCCAGCAGCTTGGCTGGAGATGGAAACACCATATATTTT. It codes for CASSLAGDGNTIYF. The chain employs TRBV13 and TRBJ1-3; D remains unclear. The CDR3 has 14 amino acids. Trimming shortened V by 3 bases and J by 3 bases, and 9 bases separated the two germline ends. In germline, CDR1 is PRHDT, CDR2 FYEKMQ (reference sequence).

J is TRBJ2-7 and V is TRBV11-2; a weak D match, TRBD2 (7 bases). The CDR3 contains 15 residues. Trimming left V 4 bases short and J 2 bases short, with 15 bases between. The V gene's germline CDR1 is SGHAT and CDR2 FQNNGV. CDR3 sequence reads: CASSSTGGLAYEQYF. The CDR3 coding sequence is TGTGCCAGCAGCTCCACGGGGGGCCTTGCCTACGAGCAGTACTTC.

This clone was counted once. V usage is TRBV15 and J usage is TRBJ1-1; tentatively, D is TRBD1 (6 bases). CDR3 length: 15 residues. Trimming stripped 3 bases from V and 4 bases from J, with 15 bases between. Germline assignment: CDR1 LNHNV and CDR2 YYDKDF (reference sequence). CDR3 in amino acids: CATSSSGTTFTEAFF. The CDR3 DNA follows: TGTGCCACCAGCAGCTCCGGGACAACCTTCACTGAAGCTTTCTTT.

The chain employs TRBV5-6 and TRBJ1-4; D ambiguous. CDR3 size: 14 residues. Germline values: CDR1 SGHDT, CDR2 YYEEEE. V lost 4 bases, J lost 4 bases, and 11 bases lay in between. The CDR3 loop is CASSPERFNEKLFF. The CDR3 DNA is TGTGCCAGCAGCCCTGAACGGTTTAATGAAAAACTGTTTTTT.

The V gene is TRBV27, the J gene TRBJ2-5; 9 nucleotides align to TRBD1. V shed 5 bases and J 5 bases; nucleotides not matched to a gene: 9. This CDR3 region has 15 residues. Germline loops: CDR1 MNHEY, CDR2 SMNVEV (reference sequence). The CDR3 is CASSTGQGWGETQYF. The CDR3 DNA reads TGTGCCAGCAGTACCGGACAGGGGTGGGGGGAGACCCAGTACTTC.

The CDR3 spells CASSPSRSNYGYTF. DNA for the CDR3: TGTGCCAGCTCACCATCGCGATCTAACTATGGCTACACCTTC. The chain combines TRBV18 with TRBJ1-2; no clear D. Germline lookup yields CDR1 KGHSH and CDR2 LQKENI. The ends were cut back, 2 bases at V and 0 bases at J, with 7 bases in the middle. This CDR3 has 14 residues.

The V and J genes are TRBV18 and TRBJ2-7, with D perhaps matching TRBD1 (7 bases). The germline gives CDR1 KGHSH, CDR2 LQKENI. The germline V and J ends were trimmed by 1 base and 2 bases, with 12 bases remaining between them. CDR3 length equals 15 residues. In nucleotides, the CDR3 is TGTGCCAGCTCACCACTGCGGGACAGTACCTACGAGCAGTACTTC. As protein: CASSPLRDSTYEQYF.

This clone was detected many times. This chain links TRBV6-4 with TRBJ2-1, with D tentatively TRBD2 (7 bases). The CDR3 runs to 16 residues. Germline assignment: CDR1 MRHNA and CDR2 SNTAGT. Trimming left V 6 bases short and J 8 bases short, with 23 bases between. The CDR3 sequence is CASSFIAGAEGDEQFF. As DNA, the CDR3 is TGTGCCAGCAGCTTCATCGCGGGGGCGGAGGGCGATGAGCAGTTCTTC.

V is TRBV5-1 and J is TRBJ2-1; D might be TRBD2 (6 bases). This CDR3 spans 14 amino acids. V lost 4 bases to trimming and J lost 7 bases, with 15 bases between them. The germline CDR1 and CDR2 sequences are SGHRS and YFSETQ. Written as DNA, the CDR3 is TGCGCCAGCAGCCCCCAGACTAGGACAAATGAGCAGTTCTTC. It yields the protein CASSPQTRTNEQFF.

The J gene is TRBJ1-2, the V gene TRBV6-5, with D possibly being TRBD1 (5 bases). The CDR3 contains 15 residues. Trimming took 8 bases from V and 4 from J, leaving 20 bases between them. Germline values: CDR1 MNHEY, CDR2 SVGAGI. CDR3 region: CASHNPMLGGYGYTF. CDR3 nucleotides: TGTGCCAGCCACAACCCAATGCTGGGGGGCTATGGCTACACCTTC.